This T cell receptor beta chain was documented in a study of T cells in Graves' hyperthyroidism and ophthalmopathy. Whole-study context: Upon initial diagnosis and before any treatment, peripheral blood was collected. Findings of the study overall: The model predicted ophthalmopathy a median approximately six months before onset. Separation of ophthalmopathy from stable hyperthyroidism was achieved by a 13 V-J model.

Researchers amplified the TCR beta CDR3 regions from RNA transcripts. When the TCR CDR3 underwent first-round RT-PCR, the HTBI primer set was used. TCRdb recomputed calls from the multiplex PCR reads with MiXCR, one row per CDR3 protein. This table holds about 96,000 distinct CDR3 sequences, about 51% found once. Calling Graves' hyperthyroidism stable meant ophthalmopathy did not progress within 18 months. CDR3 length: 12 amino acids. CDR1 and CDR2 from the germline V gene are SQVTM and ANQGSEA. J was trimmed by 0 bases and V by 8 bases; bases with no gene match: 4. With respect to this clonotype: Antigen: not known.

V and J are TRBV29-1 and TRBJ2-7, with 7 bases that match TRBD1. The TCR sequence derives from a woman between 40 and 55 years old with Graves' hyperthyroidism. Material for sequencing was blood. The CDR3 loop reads CSLGTVSYEQYF. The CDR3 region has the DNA TGCAGCTTGGGGACAGTCTCCTACGAGCAGTACTTC.